The entry below gives a single T cell receptor beta chain sequence along with its context. These data originate in a study of T cell responses to AZD1222 COVID-19 vaccine. The CDR3 runs 14 residues. Germline V gives CDR1 SGHRS, CDR2 YFSETQ. Trimming left V 4 bases short and J 3 bases short, with 14 bases between. Sequencing used immunoSEQ multiplex PCR; TCRdb keeps in-frame clones, though not all of them. The repertoire holds 150,000 to 250,000 clones, with 90% to 95% as singletons. The rearrangement links TRBV5-1 to TRBJ2-7, with D hard to call. The sequence was obtained from an adult who received the AZD1222 COVID-19 vaccine. Sequencing used peripheral blood, obtained 28 days after the second AZD1222 dose. The CDR3: CASSGPATFYEQYF. CDR3 nucleotide sequence: TGCGCCAGCAGCGGGCCCGCTACCTTCTACGAGCAGTACTTC.